Described below is a single TCR beta chain sequence and its context. J was trimmed by 5 bases and V by 3 bases; bases with no gene match: 9. The length of the CDR3 is 15 residues. CDR1 and CDR2 (germline): GTSNPN, SVGIG (reference sequence). The table came from immunoSEQ multiplex PCR; TCRdb's copy has only in-frame clones and leaves some out. The sample shows some 70,000 clones, roughly 91% of them seen only once. The data stem from a study of T cell changes during pregnancy in multiple sclerosis. The TCR originated in a female donor in good health, enrolled as a control in a pregnancy study. This specimen consisted of CD4+ T cells from peripheral blood mononuclear cells, obtained in the third trimester of pregnancy. The rearrangement joins TRBV30 to TRBJ2-1, with 8 positions matching TRBD2. CDR3 nucleotides: TGTGCCTGGAGCTTTAGCGGGGCTTTAAACAATGAGCAGTTCTTC. It translates to CAWSFSGALNNEQFF. The complete variable domain, with remaining parts taken from reference TRBV30 and TRBJ2-1, reads SQTIHQWPATLVQPVGSPLSLECTVEGTSNPNLYWYRQAAGRGLQLLFYSVGIGQISSEVPQNLSASRPQDRQFILSSKKLLLSDSGFYLCAWSFSGALNNEQFFGPGTRLTVL.